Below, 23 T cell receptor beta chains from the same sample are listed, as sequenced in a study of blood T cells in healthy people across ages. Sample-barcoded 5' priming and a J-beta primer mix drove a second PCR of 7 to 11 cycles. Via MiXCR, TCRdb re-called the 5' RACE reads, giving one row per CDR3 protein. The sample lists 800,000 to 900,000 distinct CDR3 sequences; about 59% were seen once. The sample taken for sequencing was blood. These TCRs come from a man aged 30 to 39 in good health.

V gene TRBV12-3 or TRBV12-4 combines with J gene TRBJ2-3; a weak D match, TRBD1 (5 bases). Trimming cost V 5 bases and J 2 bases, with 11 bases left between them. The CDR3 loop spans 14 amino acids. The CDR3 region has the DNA TGTGCCAGCAGTCACCGACAGACCACAGATACGCAGTATTTT. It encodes CASSHRQTTDTQYF.

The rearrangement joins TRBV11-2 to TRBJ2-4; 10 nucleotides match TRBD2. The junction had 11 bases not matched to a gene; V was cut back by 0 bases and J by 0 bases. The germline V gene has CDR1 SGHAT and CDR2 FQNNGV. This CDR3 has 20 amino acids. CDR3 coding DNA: TGTGCCAGCAGCTTAGATCTAGTACTAGCGGGGAGACTAGCCAAAAACATTCAGTACTTC. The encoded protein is CASSLDLVLAGRLAKNIQYF.

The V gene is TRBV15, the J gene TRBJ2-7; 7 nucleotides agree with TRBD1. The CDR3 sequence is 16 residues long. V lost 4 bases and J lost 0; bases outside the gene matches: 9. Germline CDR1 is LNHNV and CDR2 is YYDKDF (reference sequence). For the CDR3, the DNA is TGTGCCACCAGCATAATACAGGGGTTAAGCTCCTACGAGCAGTACTTC. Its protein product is CATSIIQGLSSYEQYF.

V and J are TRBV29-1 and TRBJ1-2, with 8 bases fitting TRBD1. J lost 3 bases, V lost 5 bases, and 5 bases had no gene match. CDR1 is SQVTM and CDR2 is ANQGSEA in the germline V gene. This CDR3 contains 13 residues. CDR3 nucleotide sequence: TGCAGCGTTCGGACAGGGCGGGACTATGGCTACACCTTC. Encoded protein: CSVRTGRDYGYTF.

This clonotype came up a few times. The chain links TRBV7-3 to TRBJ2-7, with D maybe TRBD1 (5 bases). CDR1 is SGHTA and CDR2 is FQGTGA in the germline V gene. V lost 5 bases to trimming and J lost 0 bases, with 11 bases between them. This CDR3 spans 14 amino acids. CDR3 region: CASSQQGNSYEQYF. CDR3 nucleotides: TGTGCCAGCAGCCAGCAGGGTAACTCCTACGAGCAGTACTTC.

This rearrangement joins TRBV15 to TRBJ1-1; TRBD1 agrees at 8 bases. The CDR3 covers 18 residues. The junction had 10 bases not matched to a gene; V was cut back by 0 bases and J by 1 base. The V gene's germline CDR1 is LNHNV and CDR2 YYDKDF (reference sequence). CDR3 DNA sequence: TGTGCCACCAGCAGAGATGGTTGCTCCGGACAGGGGAACACTGAAGCTTTCTTT. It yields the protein CATSRDGCSGQGNTEAFF.

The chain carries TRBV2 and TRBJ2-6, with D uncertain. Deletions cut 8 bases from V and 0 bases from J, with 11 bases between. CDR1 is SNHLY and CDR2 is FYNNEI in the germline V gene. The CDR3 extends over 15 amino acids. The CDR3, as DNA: TGTGCCAGCCCCGAGCACCCCTCTGGGGCCAACGTCCTGACTTTC. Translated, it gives CASPEHPSGANVLTF.

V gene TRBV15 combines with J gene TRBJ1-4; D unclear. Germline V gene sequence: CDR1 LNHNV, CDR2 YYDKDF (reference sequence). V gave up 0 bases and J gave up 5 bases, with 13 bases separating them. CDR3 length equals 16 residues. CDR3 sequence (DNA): TGTGCCACCAGCAGAGATCTTGACCGATACAATGAAAAACTGTTTTTT. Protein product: CATSRDLDRYNEKLFF.

The CDR3 nucleotides are TGTGCCTGGAGTGTAGGGACATTCGGCTCGGCTGGCTACACCTTC. It specifies CAWSVGTFGSAGYTF. The genes are TRBV30 and TRBJ1-2; TRBD1 is a possible D gene (6 bases). V lost 0 bases and J 7 bases, leaving 18 bases between the germline ends. The CDR3 totals 15 residues. Germline CDR1 reads GTSNPN; CDR2 reads SVGIG (reference sequence).

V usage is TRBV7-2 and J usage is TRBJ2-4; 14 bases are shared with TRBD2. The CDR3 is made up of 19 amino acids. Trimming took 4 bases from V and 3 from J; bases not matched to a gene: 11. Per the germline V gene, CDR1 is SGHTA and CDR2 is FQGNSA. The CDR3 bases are TGTGCCAGCAGCTCCCCCGAGACTAGCGGGGGGGCGCGCAAAAACATTCAGTACTTC. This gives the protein CASSSPETSGGARKNIQYF.

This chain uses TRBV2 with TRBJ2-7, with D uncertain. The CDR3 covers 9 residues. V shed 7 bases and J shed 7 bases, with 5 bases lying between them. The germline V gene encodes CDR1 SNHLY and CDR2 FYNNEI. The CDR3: CASNREQYF. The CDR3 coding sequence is TGTGCCAGCAACCGGGAGCAGTACTTC.

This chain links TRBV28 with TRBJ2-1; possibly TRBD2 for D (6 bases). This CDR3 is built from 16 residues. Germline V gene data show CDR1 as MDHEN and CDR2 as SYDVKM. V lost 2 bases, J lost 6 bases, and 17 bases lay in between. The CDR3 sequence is CASSLPWGPGGNEQFF. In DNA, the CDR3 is TGTGCCAGCAGTTTACCCTGGGGACCCGGGGGCAATGAGCAGTTCTTC.

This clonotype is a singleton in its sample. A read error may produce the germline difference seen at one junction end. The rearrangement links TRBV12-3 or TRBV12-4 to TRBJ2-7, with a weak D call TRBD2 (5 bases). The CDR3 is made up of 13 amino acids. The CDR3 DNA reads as TGTGCCGGCAGTTTGGGCAGGACTCACGAGCAGTACTTC. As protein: CAGSLGRTHEQYF.

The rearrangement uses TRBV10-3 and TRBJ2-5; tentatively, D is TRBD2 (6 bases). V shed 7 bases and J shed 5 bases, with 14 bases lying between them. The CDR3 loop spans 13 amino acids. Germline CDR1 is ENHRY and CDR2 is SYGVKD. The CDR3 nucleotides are TGTGCCATCAATTCGCGGGGATGGGAGACCCAGTACTTC. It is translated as CAINSRGWETQYF.

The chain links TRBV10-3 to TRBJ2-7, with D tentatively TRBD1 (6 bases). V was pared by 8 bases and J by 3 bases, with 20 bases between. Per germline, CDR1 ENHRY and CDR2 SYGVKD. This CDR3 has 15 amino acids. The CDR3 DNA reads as TGTGCCATCGGGGGCGGACTGGCCAAGGGCTACGAGCAGTACTTC. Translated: CAIGGGLAKGYEQYF.

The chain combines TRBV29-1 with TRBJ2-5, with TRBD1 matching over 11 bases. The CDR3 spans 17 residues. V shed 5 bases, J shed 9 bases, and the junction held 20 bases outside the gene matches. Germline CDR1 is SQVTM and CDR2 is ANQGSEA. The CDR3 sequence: CSVTGTGGLHLQVAQYF. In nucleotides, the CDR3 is TGCAGCGTTACCGGGACAGGGGGACTCCATCTCCAAGTAGCCCAGTACTTC.

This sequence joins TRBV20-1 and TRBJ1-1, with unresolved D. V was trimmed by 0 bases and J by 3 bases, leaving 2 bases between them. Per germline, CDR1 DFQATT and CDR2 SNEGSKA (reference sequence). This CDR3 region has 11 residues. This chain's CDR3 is CSARDHTEAFF. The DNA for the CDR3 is TGCAGTGCTAGAGACCACACTGAAGCTTTCTTT.

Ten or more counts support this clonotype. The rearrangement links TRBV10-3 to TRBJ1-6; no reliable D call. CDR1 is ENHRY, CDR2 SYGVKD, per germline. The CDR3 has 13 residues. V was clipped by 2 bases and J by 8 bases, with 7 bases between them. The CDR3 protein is CAISENEDSPLHF. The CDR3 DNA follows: TGTGCCATCAGTGAGAACGAGGATTCACCCCTCCACTTT.

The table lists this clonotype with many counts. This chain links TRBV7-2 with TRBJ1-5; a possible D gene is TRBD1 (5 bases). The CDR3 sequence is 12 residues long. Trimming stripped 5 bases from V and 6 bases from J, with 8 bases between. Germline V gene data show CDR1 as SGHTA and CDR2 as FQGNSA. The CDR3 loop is CASSVTGQPQHF. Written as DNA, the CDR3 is TGTGCCAGCAGCGTTACAGGTCAGCCCCAGCATTTT.

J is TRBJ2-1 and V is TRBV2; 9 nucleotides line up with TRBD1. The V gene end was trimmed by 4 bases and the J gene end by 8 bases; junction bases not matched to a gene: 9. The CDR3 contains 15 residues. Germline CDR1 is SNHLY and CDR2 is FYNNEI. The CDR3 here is CASSGGTGRIDEQFF. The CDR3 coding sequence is TGTGCCAGCAGTGGAGGGACAGGGAGGATCGATGAGCAGTTCTTC.

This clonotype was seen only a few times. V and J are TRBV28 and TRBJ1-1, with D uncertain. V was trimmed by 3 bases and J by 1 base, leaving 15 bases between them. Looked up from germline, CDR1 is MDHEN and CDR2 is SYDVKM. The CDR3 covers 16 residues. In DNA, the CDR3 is TGTGCCAGCAGTTTCGGCAGTATGGATCCGAACACTGAAGCTTTCTTT. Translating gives CASSFGSMDPNTEAFF.

CDR3 loop: CASSQVSIPVSSYNEQFF. CDR3 sequence (DNA): TGTGCCAGCAGCCAAGTATCCATCCCGGTTAGCTCCTACAATGAGCAGTTCTTC. The rearrangement joins TRBV4-2 to TRBJ2-1; D uncertain. Germline-derived CDR1 and CDR2 are LGHNA and YNFKEQ. The CDR3 runs to 18 residues. Trimming pared 1 base from V and 0 bases from J, leaving 16 bases between.

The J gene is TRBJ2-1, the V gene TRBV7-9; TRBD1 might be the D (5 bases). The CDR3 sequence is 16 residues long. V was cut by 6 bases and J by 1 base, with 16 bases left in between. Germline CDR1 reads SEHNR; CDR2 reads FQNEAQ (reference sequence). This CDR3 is CASSRSTDKSYNEQFF. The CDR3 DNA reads TGTGCCAGCAGTCGCTCTACGGACAAGTCCTACAATGAGCAGTTCTTC. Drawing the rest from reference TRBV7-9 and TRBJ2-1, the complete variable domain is DTGVSQNPRHKITKRGQNVTFRCDPISEHNRLYWYRQTLGQGPEFLTYFQNEAQLEKSRLLSDRFSAERPKGSFSTLEIQRTEQGDSAMYLCASSRSTDKSYNEQFFGPGTRLTVL.